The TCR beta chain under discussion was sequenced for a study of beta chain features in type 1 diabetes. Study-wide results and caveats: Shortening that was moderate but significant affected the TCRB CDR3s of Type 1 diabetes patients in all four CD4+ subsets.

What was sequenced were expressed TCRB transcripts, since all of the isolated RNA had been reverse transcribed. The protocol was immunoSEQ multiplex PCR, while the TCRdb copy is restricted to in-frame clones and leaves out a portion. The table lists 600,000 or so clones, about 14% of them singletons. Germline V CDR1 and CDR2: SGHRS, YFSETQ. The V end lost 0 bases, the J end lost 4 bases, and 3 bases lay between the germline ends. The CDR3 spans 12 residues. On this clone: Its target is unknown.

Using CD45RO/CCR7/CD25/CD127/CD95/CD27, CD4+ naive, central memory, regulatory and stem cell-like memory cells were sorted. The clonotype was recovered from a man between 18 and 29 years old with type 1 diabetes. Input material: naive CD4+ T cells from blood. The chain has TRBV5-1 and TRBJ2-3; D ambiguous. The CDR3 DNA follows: TGCGCCAGCAGCTTGGCATCAGATACGCAGTATTTT. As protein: CASSLASDTQYF.